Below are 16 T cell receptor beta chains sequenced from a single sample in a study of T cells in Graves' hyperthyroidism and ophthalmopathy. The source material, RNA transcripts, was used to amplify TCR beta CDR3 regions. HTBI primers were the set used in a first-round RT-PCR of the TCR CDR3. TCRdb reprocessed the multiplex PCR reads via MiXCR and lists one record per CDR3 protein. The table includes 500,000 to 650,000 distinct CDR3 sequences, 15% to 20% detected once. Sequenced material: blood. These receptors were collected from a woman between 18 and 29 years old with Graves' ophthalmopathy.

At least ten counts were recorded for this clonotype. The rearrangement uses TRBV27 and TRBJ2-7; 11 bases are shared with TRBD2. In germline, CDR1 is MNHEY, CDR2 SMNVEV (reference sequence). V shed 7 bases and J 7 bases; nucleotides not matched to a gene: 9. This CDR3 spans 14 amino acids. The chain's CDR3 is CASTVLAGEGEQYF. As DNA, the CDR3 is TGTGCCAGCACCGTACTAGCGGGAGAAGGAGAGCAGTACTTC.

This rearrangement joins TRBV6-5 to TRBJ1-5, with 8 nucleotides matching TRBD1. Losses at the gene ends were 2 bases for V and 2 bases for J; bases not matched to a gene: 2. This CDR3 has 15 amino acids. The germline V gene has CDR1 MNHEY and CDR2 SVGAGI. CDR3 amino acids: CASSYDRGGNQPQHF. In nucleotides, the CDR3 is TGTGCCAGCAGTTACGACAGGGGAGGCAATCAGCCCCAGCATTTT.

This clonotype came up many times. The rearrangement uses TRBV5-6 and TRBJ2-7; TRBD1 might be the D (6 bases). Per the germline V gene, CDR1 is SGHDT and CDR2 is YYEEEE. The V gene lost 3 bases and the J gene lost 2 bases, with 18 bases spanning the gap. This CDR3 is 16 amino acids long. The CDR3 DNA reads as TGTGCCAGCAGCTCGCTGGCCCGGGACAACCCCTACGAGCAGTACTTC. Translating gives CASSSLARDNPYEQYF.

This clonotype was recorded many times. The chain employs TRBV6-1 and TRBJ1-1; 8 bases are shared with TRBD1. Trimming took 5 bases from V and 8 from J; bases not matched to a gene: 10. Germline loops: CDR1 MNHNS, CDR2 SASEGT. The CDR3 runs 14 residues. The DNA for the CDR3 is TGTGCCAGCAGTTCCGCGACAGGGGAGAAGGAAGCTTTCTTT. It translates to CASSSATGEKEAFF.

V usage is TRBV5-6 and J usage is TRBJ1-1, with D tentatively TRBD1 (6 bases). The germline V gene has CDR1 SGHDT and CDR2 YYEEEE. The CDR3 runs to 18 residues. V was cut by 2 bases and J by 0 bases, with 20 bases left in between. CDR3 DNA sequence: TGTGCCAGCAGCTTAAACCGGGACATCGAATACATGAACACTGAAGCTTTCTTT. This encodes CASSLNRDIEYMNTEAFF.

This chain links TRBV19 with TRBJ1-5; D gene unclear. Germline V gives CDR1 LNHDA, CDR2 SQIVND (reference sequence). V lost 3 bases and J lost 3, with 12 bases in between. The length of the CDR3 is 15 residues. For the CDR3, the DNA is TGTGCCAGTAGTATTCGCGGGATCGACAATCAGCCCCAGCATTTT. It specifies CASSIRGIDNQPQHF.

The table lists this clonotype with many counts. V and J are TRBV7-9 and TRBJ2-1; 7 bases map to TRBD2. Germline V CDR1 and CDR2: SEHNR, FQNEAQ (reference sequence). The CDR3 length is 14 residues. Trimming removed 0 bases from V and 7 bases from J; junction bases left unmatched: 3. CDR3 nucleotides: TGTGCCAGCAGCTTAGCGGGAGGGTGGAATGAGCAGTTCTTC. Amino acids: CASSLAGGWNEQFF. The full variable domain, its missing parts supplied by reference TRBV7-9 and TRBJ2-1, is DTGVSQNPRHKITKRGQNVTFRCDPISEHNRLYWYRQTLGQGPEFLTYFQNEAQLEKSRLLSDRFSAERPKGSFSTLEIQRTEQGDSAMYLCASSLAGGWNEQFFGPGTRLTVL.

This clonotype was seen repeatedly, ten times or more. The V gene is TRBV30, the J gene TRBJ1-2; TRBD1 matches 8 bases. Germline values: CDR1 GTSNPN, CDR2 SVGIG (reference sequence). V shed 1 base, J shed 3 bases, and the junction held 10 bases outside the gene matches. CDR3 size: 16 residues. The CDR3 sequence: CAWSDDFPTGDYGYTF. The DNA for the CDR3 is TGTGCCTGGAGTGACGACTTCCCGACAGGGGACTATGGCTACACCTTC.

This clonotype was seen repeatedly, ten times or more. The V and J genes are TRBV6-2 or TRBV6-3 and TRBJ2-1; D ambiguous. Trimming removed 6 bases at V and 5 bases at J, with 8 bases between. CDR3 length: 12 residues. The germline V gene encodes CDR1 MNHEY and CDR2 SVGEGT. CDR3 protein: CASSDGDNEQFF. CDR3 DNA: TGTGCCAGCAGCGACGGAGACAATGAGCAGTTCTTC.

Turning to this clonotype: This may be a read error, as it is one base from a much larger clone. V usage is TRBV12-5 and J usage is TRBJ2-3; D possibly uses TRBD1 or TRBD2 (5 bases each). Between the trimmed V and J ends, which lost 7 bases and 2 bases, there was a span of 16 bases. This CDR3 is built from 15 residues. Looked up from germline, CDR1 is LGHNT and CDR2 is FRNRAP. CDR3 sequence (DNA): TGTGCTAGTGATGTGGGGGACGGTTTCACAGATACGCAGTATTTT. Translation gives CASDVGDGFTDTQYF.

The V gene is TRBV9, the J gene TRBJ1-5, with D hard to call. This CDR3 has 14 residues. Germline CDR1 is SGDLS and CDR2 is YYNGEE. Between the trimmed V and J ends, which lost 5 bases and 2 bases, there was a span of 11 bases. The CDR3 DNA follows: TGTGCCAGCAGATCCAGCGGAGGCAATCAGCCCCAGCATTTT. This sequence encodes CASRSSGGNQPQHF.

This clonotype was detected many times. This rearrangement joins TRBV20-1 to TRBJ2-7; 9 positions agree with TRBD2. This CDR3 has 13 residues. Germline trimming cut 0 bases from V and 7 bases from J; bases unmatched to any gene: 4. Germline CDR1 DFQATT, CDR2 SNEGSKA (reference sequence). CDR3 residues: CSARDLAGVEQYF. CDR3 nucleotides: TGCAGTGCTAGAGATTTAGCGGGAGTAGAGCAGTACTTC.

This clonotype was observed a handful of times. CDR3 nucleotides: TGCAGTGCTAGTGGGCGTAGCGGGACCTACTACAATGAGCAGTTCTTC. Translating it yields CSASGRSGTYYNEQFF. The chain links TRBV20-1 to TRBJ2-1; 8 positions agree with TRBD2. The CDR3 covers 16 residues. V was pared by 3 bases and J by 3 bases, with 10 bases of the junction left unmatched. Germline loops: CDR1 DFQATT, CDR2 SNEGSKA (reference sequence).

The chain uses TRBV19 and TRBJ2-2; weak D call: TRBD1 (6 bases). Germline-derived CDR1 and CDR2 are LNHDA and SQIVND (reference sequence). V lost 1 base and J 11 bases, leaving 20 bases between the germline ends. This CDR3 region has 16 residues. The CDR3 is CASSIAWGTAGDELFF. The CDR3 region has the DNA TGTGCCAGTAGTATAGCGTGGGGTACGGCAGGGGATGAGCTGTTTTTT.

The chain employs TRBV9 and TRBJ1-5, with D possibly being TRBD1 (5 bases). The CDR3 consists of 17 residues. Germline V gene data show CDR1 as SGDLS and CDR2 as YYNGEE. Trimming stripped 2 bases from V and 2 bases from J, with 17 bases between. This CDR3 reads CASSVGGYVVCNQPQHF. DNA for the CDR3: TGTGCCAGCAGCGTGGGGGGTTACGTGGTATGCAATCAGCCCCAGCATTTT.

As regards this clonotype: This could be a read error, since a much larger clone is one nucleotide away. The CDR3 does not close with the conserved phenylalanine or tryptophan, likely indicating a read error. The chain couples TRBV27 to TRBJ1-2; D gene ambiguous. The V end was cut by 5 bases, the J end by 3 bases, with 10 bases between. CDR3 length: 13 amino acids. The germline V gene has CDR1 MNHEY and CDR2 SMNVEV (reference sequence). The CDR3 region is CASSTGVDYGYTS. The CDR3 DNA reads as TGTGCCAGCAGTACGGGCGTTGACTATGGCTACACCTCC.